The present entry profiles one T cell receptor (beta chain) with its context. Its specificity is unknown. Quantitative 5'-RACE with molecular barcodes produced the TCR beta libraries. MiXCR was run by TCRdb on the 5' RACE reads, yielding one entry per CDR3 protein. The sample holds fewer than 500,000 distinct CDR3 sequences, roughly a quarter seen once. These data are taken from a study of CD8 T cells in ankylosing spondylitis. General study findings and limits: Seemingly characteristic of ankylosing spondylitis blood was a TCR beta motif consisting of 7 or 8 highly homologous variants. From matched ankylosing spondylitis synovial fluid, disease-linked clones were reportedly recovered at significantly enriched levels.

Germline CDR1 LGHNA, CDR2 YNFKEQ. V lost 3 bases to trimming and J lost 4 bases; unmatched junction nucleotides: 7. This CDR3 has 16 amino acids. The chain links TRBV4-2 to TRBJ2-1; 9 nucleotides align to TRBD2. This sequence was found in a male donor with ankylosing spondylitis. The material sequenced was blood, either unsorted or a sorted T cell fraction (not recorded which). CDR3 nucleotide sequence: TGTGCCAGCAGCCACCTAGCGGGAACGGGGTACAATGAGCAGTTCTTC. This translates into CASSHLAGTGYNEQFF.